This T cell receptor beta chain is from a study of tumor-infiltrating lymphocytes in primary liver carcinoma. About the study: The study enrolled male and female patients aged 30 to 69 years. Spanning 4.2 to 10 cm, the tumors were T1-T3 N0M0.

This clonotype has at least ten counts. The antigen remains unidentified. Germline CDR1 reads MNHNY; CDR2 reads SVGAGI (reference sequence). The CDR3 spans 12 residues. Between the trimmed V and J ends, which lost 6 bases and 6 bases, there was a span of 8 bases. Study results and caveats: Blood had a significantly lower top-250-clone fraction than tumors did (p = 0.039).

From around 520 ng of total RNA, TCR beta-specific cDNA was reverse-transcribed using a constant-region primer. Three nested multiplex PCR rounds, a slightly modified ARM-PCR method, built the TCR beta libraries. Running around 9 cycles apiece, the first two PCR rounds relied on TRBV1-TRBV30 forward primers together with a C-beta reverse primer. TCRdb reanalysed the multiplex PCR reads using MiXCR and keeps one entry per CDR3 protein. The sample consists of tens of thousands of distinct CDR3 sequences, roughly 72% of them appearing once. Investigators took RNA and DNA out together from roughly 20-30 mg of unsorted bulk tissue. At sampling, these chronic HBV carriers had received no treatment.

V gene TRBV6-6 combines with J gene TRBJ2-2, with D possibly being TRBD1 (5 bases). Sequenced input: tumor-adjacent normal liver tissue. The sequence was obtained from a middle-aged man with primary liver carcinoma and hepatitis B virus infection. In DNA, the CDR3 is TGTGCCAGCAGGGCAGGGTCCGGGGAGCTGTTTTTT. It yields the protein CASRAGSGELFF.